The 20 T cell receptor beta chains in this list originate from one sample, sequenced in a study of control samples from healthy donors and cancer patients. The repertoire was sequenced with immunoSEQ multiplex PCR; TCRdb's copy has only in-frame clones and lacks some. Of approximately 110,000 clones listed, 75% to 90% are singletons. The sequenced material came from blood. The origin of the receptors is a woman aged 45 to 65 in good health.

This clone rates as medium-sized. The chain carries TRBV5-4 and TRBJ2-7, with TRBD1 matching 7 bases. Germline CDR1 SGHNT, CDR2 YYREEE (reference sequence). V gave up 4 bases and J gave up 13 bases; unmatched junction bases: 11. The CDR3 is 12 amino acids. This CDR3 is CASSLNGQVGYF. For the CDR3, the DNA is TGTGCCAGCAGCCTAAACGGACAGGTAGGCTACTTC.

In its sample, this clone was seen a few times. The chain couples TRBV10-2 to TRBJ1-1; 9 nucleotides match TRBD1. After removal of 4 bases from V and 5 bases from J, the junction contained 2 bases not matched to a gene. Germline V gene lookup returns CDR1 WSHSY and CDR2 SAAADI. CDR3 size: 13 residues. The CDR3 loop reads CASSVTGGTEAFF. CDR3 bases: TGCGCCAGCAGTGTGACAGGGGGAACTGAAGCTTTCTTT.

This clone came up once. The CDR3 protein is CASSLGTGRSYEQYF. The CDR3 nucleotides are TGTGCCAGCAGCTTAGGTACAGGGAGAAGCTACGAGCAGTACTTC. This chain joins TRBV7-9 and TRBJ2-7, with D possibly matching TRBD1 (6 bases). The CDR3 runs to 15 residues. Germline V gene data show CDR1 as SEHNR and CDR2 as FQNEAQ (reference sequence). V lost 1 base and J lost 3, with 13 bases in between.

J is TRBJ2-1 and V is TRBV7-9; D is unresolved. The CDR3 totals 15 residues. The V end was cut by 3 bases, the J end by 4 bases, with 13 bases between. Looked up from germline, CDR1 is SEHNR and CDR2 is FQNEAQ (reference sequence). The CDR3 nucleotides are TGTGCCAGCAGCTTCGACGGTGCGAGGTACAATGAGCAGTTCTTC. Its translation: CASSFDGARYNEQFF.

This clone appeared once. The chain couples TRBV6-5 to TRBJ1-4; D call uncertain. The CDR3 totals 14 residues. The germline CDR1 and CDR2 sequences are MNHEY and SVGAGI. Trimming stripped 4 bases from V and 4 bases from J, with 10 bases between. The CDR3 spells CASSSGRINEKLFF. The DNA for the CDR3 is TGTGCCAGCAGTTCTGGACGGATTAATGAAAAACTGTTTTTT.

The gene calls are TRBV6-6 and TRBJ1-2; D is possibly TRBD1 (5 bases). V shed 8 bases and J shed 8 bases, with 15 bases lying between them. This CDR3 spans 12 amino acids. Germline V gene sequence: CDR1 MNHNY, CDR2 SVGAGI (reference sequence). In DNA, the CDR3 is TGTGCCAGCGCGGACGGGACGAGGGGCTACACCTTC. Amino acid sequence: CASADGTRGYTF.

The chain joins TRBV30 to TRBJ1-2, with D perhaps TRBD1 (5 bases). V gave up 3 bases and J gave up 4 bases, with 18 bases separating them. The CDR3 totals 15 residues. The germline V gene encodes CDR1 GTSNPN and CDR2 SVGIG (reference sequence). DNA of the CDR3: TGTGCCTGGAGCCCCACCGGGGCGGTCGTCTATGGCTACACCTTC. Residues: CAWSPTGAVVYGYTF.

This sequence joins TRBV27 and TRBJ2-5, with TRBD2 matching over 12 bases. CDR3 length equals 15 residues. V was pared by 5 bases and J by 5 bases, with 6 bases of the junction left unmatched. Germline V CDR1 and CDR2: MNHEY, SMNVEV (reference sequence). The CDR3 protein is CASSRLAGDGETQYF. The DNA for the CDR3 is TGTGCCAGCAGTCGACTAGCGGGAGATGGGGAGACCCAGTACTTC.

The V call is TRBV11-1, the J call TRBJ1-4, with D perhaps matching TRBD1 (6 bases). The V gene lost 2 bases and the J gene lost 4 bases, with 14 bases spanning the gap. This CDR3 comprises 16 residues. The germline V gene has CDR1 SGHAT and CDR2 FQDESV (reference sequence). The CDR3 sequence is CASSLTYGTSNEKLFF. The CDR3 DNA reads TGTGCCAGCAGCTTAACTTACGGGACAAGTAATGAAAAACTGTTTTTT.

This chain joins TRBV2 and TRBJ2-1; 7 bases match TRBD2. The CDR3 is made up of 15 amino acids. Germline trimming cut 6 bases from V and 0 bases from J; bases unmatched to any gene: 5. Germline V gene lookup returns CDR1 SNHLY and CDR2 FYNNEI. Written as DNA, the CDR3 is TGTGCCAGCAGACCAGAGCGGGACTCCTACAATGAGCAGTTCTTC. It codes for CASRPERDSYNEQFF.

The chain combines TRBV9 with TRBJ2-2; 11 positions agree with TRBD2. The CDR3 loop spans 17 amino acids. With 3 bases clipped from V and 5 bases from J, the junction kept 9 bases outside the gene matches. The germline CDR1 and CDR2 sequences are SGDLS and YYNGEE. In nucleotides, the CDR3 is TGTGCCAGCAGCGCCCCTAGCGGGGGGTCCGCTACCGGGGAGCTGTTTTTT. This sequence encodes CASSAPSGGSATGELFF.

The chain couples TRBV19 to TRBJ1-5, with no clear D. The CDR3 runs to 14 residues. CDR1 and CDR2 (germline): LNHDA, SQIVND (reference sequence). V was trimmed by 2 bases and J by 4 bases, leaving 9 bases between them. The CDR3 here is CASSIQEGNQPQHF. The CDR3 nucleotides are TGTGCCAGTAGTATACAGGAGGGTAATCAGCCCCAGCATTTT.

For the CDR3, the DNA is TGTGCCAGCAGTCGTAGCGGGGGGGTTTTTTCCGACACCGGGGAGCTGTTTTTT. Its protein is CASSRSGGVFSDTGELFF. The chain has TRBV11-2 and TRBJ2-2; TRBD2 matches at 11 bases. The trim removed 6 bases at V and 3 bases at J, leaving 12 bases unmatched. The germline V gene has CDR1 SGHAT and CDR2 FQNNGV. This CDR3 comprises 18 residues.

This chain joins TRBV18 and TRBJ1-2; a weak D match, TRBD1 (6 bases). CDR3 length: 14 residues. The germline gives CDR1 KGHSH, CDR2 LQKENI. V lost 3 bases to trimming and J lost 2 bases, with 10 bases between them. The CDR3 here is CASSPSQGNYGYTF. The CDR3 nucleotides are TGTGCCAGCTCACCGTCACAGGGCAACTATGGCTACACCTTC.

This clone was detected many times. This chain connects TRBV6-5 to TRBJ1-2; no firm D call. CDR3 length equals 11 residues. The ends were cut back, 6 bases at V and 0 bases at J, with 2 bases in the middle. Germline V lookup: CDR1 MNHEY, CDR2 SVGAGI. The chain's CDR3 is CASSTNYGYTF. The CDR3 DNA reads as TGTGCCAGCAGCACTAACTATGGCTACACCTTC.

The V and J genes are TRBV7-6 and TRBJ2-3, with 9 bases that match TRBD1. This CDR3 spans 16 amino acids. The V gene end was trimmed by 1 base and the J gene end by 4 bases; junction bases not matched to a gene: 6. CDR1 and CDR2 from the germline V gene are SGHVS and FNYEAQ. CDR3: CASSLGWTGVADTQYF. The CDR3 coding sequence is TGTGCCAGCAGCTTAGGGTGGACAGGGGTGGCAGATACGCAGTATTTT.

The CDR3 loop is CAWSGGGSNQPQHF. CDR3 DNA: TGTGCCTGGAGTGGCGGGGGCAGCAATCAGCCCCAGCATTTT. The chain combines TRBV30 with TRBJ1-5, with D possibly TRBD1 on 6 matching bases. The CDR3 contains 14 residues. CDR1 is GTSNPN, CDR2 SVGIG, per germline (reference sequence). Deletions cut 1 base from V and 1 base from J, with 8 bases between.

The CDR3 loop reads CASISGDYNEQFF. The CDR3 DNA follows: TGTGCCAGCATCTCAGGGGACTACAATGAGCAGTTCTTC. The V call is TRBV27, the J call TRBJ2-1; weak D call: TRBD1 (6 bases). V was trimmed by 7 bases and J by 3 bases, leaving 10 bases between them. The CDR3 contains 13 residues. CDR1 is MNHEY and CDR2 is SMNVEV in the germline V gene (reference sequence).

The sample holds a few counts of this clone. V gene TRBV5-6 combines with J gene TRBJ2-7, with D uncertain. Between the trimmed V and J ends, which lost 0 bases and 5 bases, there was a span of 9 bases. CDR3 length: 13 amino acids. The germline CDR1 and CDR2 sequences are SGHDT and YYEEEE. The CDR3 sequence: CASSLVVVDEQYF. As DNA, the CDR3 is TGTGCCAGCAGCTTGGTTGTTGTCGACGAGCAGTACTTC.

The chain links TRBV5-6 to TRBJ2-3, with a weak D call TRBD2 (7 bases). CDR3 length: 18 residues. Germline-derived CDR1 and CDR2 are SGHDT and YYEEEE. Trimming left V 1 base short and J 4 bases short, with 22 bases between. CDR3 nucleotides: TGTGCCAGCAGCTTGAAGGGTATGGGGGGGCCGGTGGCAGATACGCAGTATTTT. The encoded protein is CASSLKGMGGPVADTQYF.